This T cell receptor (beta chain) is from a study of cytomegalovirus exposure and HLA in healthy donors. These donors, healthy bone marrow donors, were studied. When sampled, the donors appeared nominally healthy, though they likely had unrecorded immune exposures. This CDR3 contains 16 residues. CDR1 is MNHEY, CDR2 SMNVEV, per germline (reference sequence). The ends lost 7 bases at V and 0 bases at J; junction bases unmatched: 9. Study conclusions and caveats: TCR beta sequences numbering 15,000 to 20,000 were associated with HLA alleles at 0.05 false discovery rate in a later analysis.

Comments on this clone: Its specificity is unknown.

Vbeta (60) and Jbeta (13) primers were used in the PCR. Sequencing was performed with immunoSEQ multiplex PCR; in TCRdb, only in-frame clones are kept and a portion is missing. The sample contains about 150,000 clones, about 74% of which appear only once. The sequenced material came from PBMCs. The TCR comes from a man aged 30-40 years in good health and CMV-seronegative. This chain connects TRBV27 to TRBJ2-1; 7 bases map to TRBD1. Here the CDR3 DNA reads TGTGCCAGCAACCGTCACGGGACAGACTCCTACAATGAGCAGTTCTTC. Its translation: CASNRHGTDSYNEQFF.